This section outlines one TCR beta chain sequence together with its context. The data originate from a study of shared clonotypes between healthy human individuals. Measured with immunoSEQ multiplex PCR; TCRdb has only the in-frame clones, and not every one. Here the sample spans 1.6 million or so clones, around 98.5% being singletons. The CDR3 contains 8 residues. Germline loops: CDR1 SQVTM, CDR2 ANQGSEA. Trimming stripped 4 bases from V and 7 bases from J, with 1 base between. The sequence was obtained from a man aged 25-40 years in good health. Material for sequencing was naive CD4+ T cells sorted from blood. Regarding subset: CD45RA+ positively selected. The chain is built from TRBV29-1 and TRBJ1-2; D is ambiguous. CDR3 residues: CSVAGYTF. The CDR3 nucleotides are TGCAGCGTTGCTGGCTACACCTTC.